This T cell receptor (beta chain) is from a study of cytomegalovirus exposure and HLA in healthy donors. Study results and caveats: Reported results showed that the classifier diagnosed cytomegalovirus status with high specificity and sensitivity. CMV antigen specificity of a few CMV-associated chains was confirmed in vitro. The study designated 150 to 200 TCR beta chains cytomegalovirus-associated.

Using immunoSEQ multiplex PCR, the repertoire was profiled, and TCRdb retains in-frame clones only, with some absent. The sample carries about 70,000 clones, 92% recorded once. A word on this clone: The antigen is undetermined.

Germline V gene lookup returns CDR1 MGHDK and CDR2 SYGVNS. The CDR3 loop spans 13 amino acids. The ends were cut back, 1 base at V and 7 bases at J, with 9 bases in the middle. The TCR was taken from a man aged 18-30 years in good health and CMV-seropositive. The rearrangement uses TRBV25-1 and TRBJ2-3; D call uncertain. Sequencing was done on a sample of PBMCs. The CDR3 sequence: CASSEFGQYTQYF. The CDR3 coding sequence is TGTGCCAGCAGTGAATTTGGCCAGTATACGCAGTATTTT.